The T cell receptor (beta chain) described here comes from a study of T-cell memory formation after mild COVID-19. Study in general: Clusters of TCRs were largely donor specific. Broader study findings: Contracting CD4+ clones sat mainly in CM and EM; CD8+ in EMRA.

TCRdb itself ran the 5' RACE reads through MiXCR, one entry per CDR3 protein. The data show 550,000 to 600,000 distinct CDR3 sequences, 15% to 20% seen once. Per the germline V gene, CDR1 is DFQATT and CDR2 is SNEGSKA (reference sequence). The CDR3 totals 15 residues. For this clonotype: Its antigen is currently unknown. At one boundary the junction diverges from the germline segment, which might be a read error.

V gene TRBV20-1 combines with J gene TRBJ2-4, with D possibly being TRBD2 (5 bases). The sequenced sample consisted of PBMCs or a T cell subset sorted from them (not recorded which). The source of this sequence is an adult woman who had mild COVID-19 (a few samples of this study predate the infection). Cell type and time point are not known. Here the CDR3 DNA reads TGTACTGACGATGGGCTAGCCGAAGAGGAAAACATTCAGTACTTC. Residues: CTDDGLAEEENIQYF.